This T cell receptor (beta chain) originates from a study of Ad26.COV2.S vaccination and SARS-CoV-2 variants (dated by TCRdb to about 2021). In the study overall: TCRbeta repertoire sequencing served as the tool for gauging how specific and how broad the SARS-CoV-2-reactive T cell receptors were following Ad26.COV2.S vaccination. A total of 32 samples were included in the TCR-sequenced set, comprising approximately 20 Ad26.COV2.S vaccine recipients, 5 placebo recipients and 8 SARS-CoV-2 convalescent individuals. General findings and caveats noted by the study authors: Vaccine and placebo recipients had similar non-spike TCR breadth, a finding consistent with the vaccine containing only spike. The authors noted that the TCR breadth and depth analyses may have underestimated total T cell responses. Higher spike-specific TCR breadth was observed in Ad26.COV2.S recipients than in placebo recipients (P = 0.0014). After vaccination, substantial breadth of spike-specific CD8+ and CD4+ T cell responses was reported.

From cysteine to phenylalanine, the CDR3 is 13 amino acids long. Just the 39-base CDR3 DNA is kept, in frame starting at base 1. The germline V gene gives CDR1 as SGDLS and CDR2 as YYNGEE. The junction shows trimming of 0 bases on V and 8 bases on J, plus 11 bases between the germline ends. This clone was picked up one time. Its antigen is not yet known. It has no much larger one-base neighbor in the sample; base qualities were not kept. The immunoSEQ Assay was used to sequence TCRbeta CDR3 regions. After extraction, genomic DNA underwent amplification by bias-controlled multiplex PCR, followed by high-throughput sequencing. The authors' analysis ran thus. To quantify the absolute abundance of every unique TCRbeta CDR3 region, sequences were collapsed and filtered. T cell fraction was estimated by normalization of TCRbeta template counts to usable DNA, with usable DNA being measured through amplification of reference genes present in all nucleated cells. Repertoire TCRs were annotated as SARS-CoV-2-specific by exact matching of V gene, CDR3 amino acid sequence and J gene to a known reactive TCR set. MIRA supplied the reference SARS-CoV-2 TCR set, which was filtered for enrichment in COVID-19-positive ImmuneCODE repertoires so that public or cross-reactive TCRs were removed. Using the MIRA antigens, annotated TCRs were further analysed by specific ORF or by position within an ORF. Depth was the summed frequency of annotated unique rearrangements, while breadth was defined as annotated unique rearrangements over total unique productive rearrangements. TCR breadth was compared between groups using two-sided Wilcoxon rank-sum tests. TCRdb's version of the immuneACCESS table is confined to in-frame rearrangements and falls short of the full clone set. An unresolved V gene accounts for under half of the shortfall where checked; the remainder is of unknown origin. V, J and clone size were drawn from that table, and D and trimming were deduced from the DNA. For this sample there are fewer than 150,000 clones; about nine tenths appear just once. The ten top clones hold 4% to 6% of the sample.

The time point label, read with the paper, signifies: individuals recovered from natural SARS-CoV-2 infection. The V and J genes are TRBV9 and TRBJ1-2; the D gene identity is not certain. This material consisted of peripheral blood, taken after recovery from COVID-19. The origin of this receptor is a human donor who had recovered from COVID-19. The DNA sequence is TGTGCCAGCAGCGTAGAGGAAGGCGGAGGCTACACCTTC. It translates as CASSVEEGGGYTF.